The source of this T cell receptor (beta chain) is a study of cytomegalovirus exposure and HLA in healthy donors. Study as a whole: A prior study identified approximately 120 million unique TCR beta sequences from roughly 180 million T cells. Study conclusions and caveats: In a later analysis, HLA-C alleles had the fewest associated TCRs, DRB1 alleles the most. Earlier analysis found most TCR beta V segments productive about 90% or about 30% of the time. Common viral pathogens (according to a later analysis) appeared linked to several of the most significant clusters.

The CDR3 totals 15 residues. The V segment lost 4 bases and the J segment 6 bases; nucleotides outside the gene matches: 9. The germline V gene encodes CDR1 LNHDA and CDR2 SQIVND (reference sequence). As for this clone: Its target is unknown.

It was with 60 Vbeta and 13 Jbeta primers that the PCR ran. The data were produced by immunoSEQ multiplex PCR, yet TCRdb's version contains in-frame clones alone and is incomplete. This sample yields more than 110,000 clones, of which approximately 80% are seen a single time; 3.9% belongs to the top ten. This chain joins TRBV19 and TRBJ2-1; 7 nucleotides agree with TRBD2. The sample comprised PBMCs. The clonotype comes from a man younger than 30 in good health and CMV-seronegative. The CDR3 nucleotides are TGTGCCAGTAGTAACCGACTAGCTTACCCCAATGAGCAGTTCTTC. This codes for CASSNRLAYPNEQFF.